The 11 T cell receptor beta chains listed next were all sequenced from one sample in a study of technical replicates of blood from several donors (TCRdb year 2017). Library preparation employed the immunoSEQ multiplex PCR assay. TCRdb re-hosts the immuneACCESS table, in-frame sequences only. Its copies lack some clones; in the studies checked, an unresolved V gene accounts for under half of them, and the cause for the rest is not known. Recorded for this sample are tens of thousands of clones; around 94% of them occurred a single time. Jointly, the top ten make up 0.38% of the sample. Source material: T cells isolated from PBMCs. These receptors were obtained from a human donor in good health.

The chain is built from TRBV29-1 and TRBJ2-7, with D possibly being TRBD1 (6 bases). CDR3 length equals 12 residues. Trimming took 6 bases from V and 5 from J, leaving 14 bases between them. CDR1 is SQVTM and CDR2 is ANQGSEA in the germline V gene. The CDR3 sequence is CSVGDKGHEQYF. CDR3 nucleotide sequence: TGCAGCGTCGGGGACAAAGGACACGAGCAGTACTTC.

The gene calls are TRBV7-3 and TRBJ2-6; D gene unclear. The germline V gene has CDR1 SGHTA and CDR2 FQGTGA. The CDR3 is 17 residues long. V lost 1 base and J lost 2, with 12 bases in between. In DNA, the CDR3 is TGTGCCAGCAGCTTAAAGCCCCAGGTAACTGGGGCCAACGTCCTGACTTTC. Residues: CASSLKPQVTGANVLTF.

The chain is built from TRBV10-3 and TRBJ2-1, with D maybe TRBD2 (5 bases). Germline assignment: CDR1 ENHRY and CDR2 SYGVKD. The CDR3 loop spans 16 amino acids. Deletions cut 3 bases from V and 0 bases from J, with 12 bases between. The CDR3 loop reads CAISDPPGSSYNEQFF. The CDR3 DNA reads TGTGCCATCAGTGATCCTCCGGGGAGCTCCTACAATGAGCAGTTCTTC.

V gene TRBV28 combines with J gene TRBJ2-7; D is perhaps TRBD1 (6 bases). The CDR3 sequence is 15 residues long. Trimming stripped 5 bases from V and 0 bases from J, with 14 bases between. CDR1 and CDR2 from the germline V gene are MDHEN and SYDVKM. The chain's CDR3 is CASSPWTAASYEQYF. CDR3 DNA: TGTGCCAGCAGTCCCTGGACAGCCGCCTCCTACGAGCAGTACTTC.

This clone was recorded only once. The chain uses TRBV2 and TRBJ2-1; 9 nucleotides match TRBD2. V was pared by 5 bases and J by 12 bases, with 8 bases of the junction left unmatched. The CDR3 consists of 13 residues. CDR1 and CDR2 from the germline V gene are SNHLY and FYNNEI. The CDR3 sequence is CASSWSSGIPQFF. The DNA of the CDR3 is TGTGCCAGCAGTTGGTCTAGCGGGATACCGCAGTTCTTC.

The rearrangement joins TRBV27 to TRBJ2-7; 7 nucleotides align to TRBD2. The CDR3 is 14 residues long. The J segment lost 2 bases and the V segment lost 5 bases, leaving 6 bases of the junction unmatched. Germline loops: CDR1 MNHEY, CDR2 SMNVEV (reference sequence). CDR3 in DNA: TGTGCCAGCAGTCCTGGGAGGGTGCCCTACGAGCAGTACTTC. As protein: CASSPGRVPYEQYF.

J is TRBJ1-2 and V is TRBV2, with D maybe TRBD1 (5 bases). The germline V gene has CDR1 SNHLY and CDR2 FYNNEI. With 10 bases removed from V and 13 bases from J, the gap between germline ends came to 19 bases. There are 11 residues in the CDR3. Written as DNA, the CDR3 is TGTGCCATCAATTATGACAGATTTTTCACCTTC. Protein product: CAINYDRFFTF.

The V call is TRBV9, the J call TRBJ2-3; 9 positions match TRBD2. The CDR3 is made up of 17 amino acids. V gave up 0 bases and J gave up 2 bases; unmatched junction bases: 7. Germline CDR1 is SGDLS and CDR2 is YYNGEE. This CDR3 is CASSVESAGGFTDTQYF. In DNA, the CDR3 is TGTGCCAGCAGCGTAGAGTCTGCGGGAGGGTTCACAGATACGCAGTATTTT.

The chain is built from TRBV2 and TRBJ1-2; a possible D gene is TRBD1 (5 bases). CDR1 SNHLY and CDR2 FYNNEI come from the germline V gene. The CDR3 runs 13 residues. V was shortened by 1 base and J by 2 bases, with 5 bases between the two germline ends. The CDR3 nucleotides are TGTGCCAGCAGTGAAGGGGGCAACTATGGCTACACCTTC. This gives the protein CASSEGGNYGYTF.

This clone was seen only once. The J gene is TRBJ2-3, the V gene TRBV28, with D possibly TRBD2 on 6 matching bases. CDR3 length equals 14 residues. The germline CDR1 and CDR2 sequences are MDHEN and SYDVKM. V dropped 4 bases and J dropped 6 bases, with 14 bases sitting between them. The CDR3: CASSYEGRRDTQYF. The CDR3, as DNA: TGTGCCAGCAGTTATGAAGGGAGGCGGGATACGCAGTATTTT.

The chain recombines TRBV10-3 with TRBJ2-3; perhaps TRBD1 as D (6 bases). V lost 6 bases, J lost 0 bases, and 13 bases lay in between. This CDR3 is 15 amino acids long. From germline, CDR1 is ENHRY and CDR2 SYGVKD. CDR3 amino acids: CAISGTGLSTDTQYF. For the CDR3, the DNA is TGTGCCATCAGCGGTACAGGGCTTAGCACAGATACGCAGTATTTT.